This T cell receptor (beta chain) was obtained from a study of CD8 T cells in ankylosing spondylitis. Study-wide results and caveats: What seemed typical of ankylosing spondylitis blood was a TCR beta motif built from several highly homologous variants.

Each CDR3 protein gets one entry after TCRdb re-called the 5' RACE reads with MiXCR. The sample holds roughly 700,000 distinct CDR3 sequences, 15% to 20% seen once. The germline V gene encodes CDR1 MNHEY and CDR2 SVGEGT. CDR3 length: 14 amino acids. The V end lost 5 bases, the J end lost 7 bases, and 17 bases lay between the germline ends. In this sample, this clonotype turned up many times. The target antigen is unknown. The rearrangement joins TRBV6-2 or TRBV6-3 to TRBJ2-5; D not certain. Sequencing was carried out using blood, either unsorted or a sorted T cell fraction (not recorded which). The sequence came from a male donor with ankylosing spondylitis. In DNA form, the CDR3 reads TGTGCCAGCAGTCCCAACTTTCCGATAGGGACCCAGTACTTC. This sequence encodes CASSPNFPIGTQYF.